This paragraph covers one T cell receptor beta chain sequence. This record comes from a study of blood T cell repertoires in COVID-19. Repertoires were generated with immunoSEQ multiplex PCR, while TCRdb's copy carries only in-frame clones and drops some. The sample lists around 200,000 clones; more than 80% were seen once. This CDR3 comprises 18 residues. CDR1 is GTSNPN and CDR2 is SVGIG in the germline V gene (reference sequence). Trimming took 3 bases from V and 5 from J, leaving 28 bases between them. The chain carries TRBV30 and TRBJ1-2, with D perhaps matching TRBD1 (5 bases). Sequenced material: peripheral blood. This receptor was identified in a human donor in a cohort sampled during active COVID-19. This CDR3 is CAWRGDLYPGPRGYGYTF. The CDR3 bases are TGTGCCTGGAGGGGAGATCTTTACCCCGGGCCTCGGGGGTATGGCTACACCTTC. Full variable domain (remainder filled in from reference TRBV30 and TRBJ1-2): SQTIHQWPATLVQPVGSPLSLECTVEGTSNPNLYWYRQAAGRGLQLLFYSVGIGQISSEVPQNLSASRPQDRQFILSSKKLLLSDSGFYLCAWRGDLYPGPRGYGYTFGSGTRLTVV.